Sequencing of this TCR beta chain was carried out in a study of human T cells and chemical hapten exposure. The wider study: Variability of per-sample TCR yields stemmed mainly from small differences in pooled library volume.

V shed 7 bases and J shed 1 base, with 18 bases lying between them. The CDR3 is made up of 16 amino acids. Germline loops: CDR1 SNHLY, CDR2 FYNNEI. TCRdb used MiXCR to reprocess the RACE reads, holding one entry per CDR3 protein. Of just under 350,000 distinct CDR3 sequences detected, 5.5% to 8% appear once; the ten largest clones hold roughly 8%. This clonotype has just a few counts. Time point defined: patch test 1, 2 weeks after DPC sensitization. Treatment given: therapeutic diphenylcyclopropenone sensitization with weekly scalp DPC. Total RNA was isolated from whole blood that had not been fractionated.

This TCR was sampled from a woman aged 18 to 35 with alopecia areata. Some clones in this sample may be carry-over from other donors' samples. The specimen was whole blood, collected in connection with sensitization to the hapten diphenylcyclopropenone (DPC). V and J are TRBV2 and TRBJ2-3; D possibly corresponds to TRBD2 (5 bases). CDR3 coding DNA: TGTGCCAGCACCCTGAGTCGGGGTGGAGGCACAGATACGCAGTATTTT. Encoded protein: CASTLSRGGGTDTQYF.